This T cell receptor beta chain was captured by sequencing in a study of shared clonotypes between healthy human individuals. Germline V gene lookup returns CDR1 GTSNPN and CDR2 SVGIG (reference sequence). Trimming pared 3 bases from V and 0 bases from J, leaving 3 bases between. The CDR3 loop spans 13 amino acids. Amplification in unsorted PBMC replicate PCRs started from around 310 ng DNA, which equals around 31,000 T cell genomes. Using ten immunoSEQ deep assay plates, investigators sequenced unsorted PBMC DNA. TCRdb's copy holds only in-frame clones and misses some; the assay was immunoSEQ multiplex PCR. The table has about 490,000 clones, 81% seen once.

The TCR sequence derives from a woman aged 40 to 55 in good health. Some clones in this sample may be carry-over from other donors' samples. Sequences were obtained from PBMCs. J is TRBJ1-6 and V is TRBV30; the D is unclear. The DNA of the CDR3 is TGTGCCTGGAGGGGCTCCTATAATTCACCCCTCCACTTT. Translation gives CAWRGSYNSPLHF.